This T cell receptor beta chain was observed in a study of T cell changes during pregnancy in multiple sclerosis. TCRdb's copy holds only in-frame clones and misses some; the assay was immunoSEQ multiplex PCR. The table records 40,000 or so clones, 90% to 95% of them present only once. V was pared by 4 bases and J by 0 bases, with 10 bases of the junction left unmatched. Germline V CDR1 and CDR2: SGHRS, YFSETQ. The CDR3 consists of 18 residues. This sample comprised CD8+ T cells from peripheral blood mononuclear cells, obtained in the third trimester of pregnancy. The J gene is TRBJ2-2, the V gene TRBV5-1; 9 bases map to TRBD2. The TCR was taken from a female donor with multiple sclerosis, enrolled in a pregnancy study. CDR3 coding DNA: TGCGCCAGCAGCACCGGACTAGCGCTATACTCGAACACCGGGGAGCTGTTTTTT. This encodes CASSTGLALYSNTGELFF.